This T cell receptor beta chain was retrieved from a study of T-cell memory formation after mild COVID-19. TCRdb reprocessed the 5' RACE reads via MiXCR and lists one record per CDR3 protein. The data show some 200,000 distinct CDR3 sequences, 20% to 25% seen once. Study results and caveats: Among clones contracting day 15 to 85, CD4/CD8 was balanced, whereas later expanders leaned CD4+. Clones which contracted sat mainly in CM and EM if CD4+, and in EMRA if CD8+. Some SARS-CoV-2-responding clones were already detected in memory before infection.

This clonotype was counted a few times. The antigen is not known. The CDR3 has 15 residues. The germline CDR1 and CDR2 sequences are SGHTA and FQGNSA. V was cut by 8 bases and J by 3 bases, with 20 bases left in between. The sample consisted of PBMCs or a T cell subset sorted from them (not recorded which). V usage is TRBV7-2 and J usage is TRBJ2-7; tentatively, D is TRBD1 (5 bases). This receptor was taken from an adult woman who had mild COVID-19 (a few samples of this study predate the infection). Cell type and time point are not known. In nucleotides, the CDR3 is TGTGCCAGCTGGTCCTCCTCGGCAGGGTACTACGAGCAGTACTTC. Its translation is CASWSSSAGYYEQYF.